A selection of T cell receptor beta chains follows, all from one sample in a study of CD8 T cells in Susac syndrome. MiXCR, run by TCRdb on the immunoSEQ multiplex PCR reads, gives a single entry per CDR3 protein. The sample contains 27,000 or so distinct CDR3 sequences, 94% of which appear only once. Sequencing input: CD8+ T cells from PBMCs. These receptors came from a human donor in good health. CDR3s include the opening cysteine and the closing phenylalanine or tryptophan. The order of the fields is V gene, J gene, clone size, D gene, CDR3 protein, CDR3 DNA. A D gene is named only where the DNA matches it firmly. The size of a clone is reported for some rows only, either as once, few or many, or as a class for expanded clones.

TRBV7-9	TRBJ2-5	once	.	CASSYLVGGPYQETQYF	TGTGCCAGCAGCTACCTGGTCGGGGGACCTTACCAAGAGACCCAGTACTTC
TRBV7-9	TRBJ2-7	.	.	CASSPNKDRTYEQYF	TGTGCCAGCAGCCCCAACAAAGACCGTACCTACGAGCAGTACTTC
TRBV7-9	TRBJ1-2	.	.	CASSLRDMPRNYGYTF	TGTGCCAGCAGCTTAAGGGACATGCCCCGTAACTATGGCTACACCTTC
TRBV20-1	TRBJ2-1	.	.	CSLGGGPHNEQFF	TGCAGTTTAGGAGGGGGGCCCCACAATGAGCAGTTCTTC
TRBV18	TRBJ2-7	.	.	CASSPRGGSYEQYF	TGTGCCAGCTCACCTCGAGGGGGCTCCTACGAGCAGTACTTC
TRBV19	TRBJ1-1	.	.	CASSPGMGGGMNTEAFF	TGTGCCAGTAGTCCAGGGATGGGGGGAGGAATGAACACTGAAGCTTTCTTT
TRBV12-3/TRBV12-4	TRBJ1-4	.	.	CASSPGGGWNEKLFF	TGTGCCAGCAGCCCCGGGGGGGGCTGGAATGAAAAACTGTTTTTT
TRBV29-1	TRBJ2-1	.	.	CSVVPGSVAYNEQFF	TGCAGCGTTGTGCCTGGGTCAGTAGCCTACAATGAGCAGTTCTTC
TRBV6-5	TRBJ1-5	.	TRBD1	CASSRTGVWHQPQHF	TGTGCCAGCAGTCGGACAGGGGTCTGGCATCAGCCCCAGCATTTT
TRBV20-1	TRBJ2-1	.	TRBD2	CSAAGGRYNEQFF	TGCAGTGCGGCGGGGGGCCGTTACAATGAGCAGTTCTTC
TRBV5-1	TRBJ1-2	.	.	CASSSGTIYGYTF	TGCGCCAGCAGCTCAGGAACAATCTATGGCTACACCTTC
TRBV5-1	TRBJ2-7	.	.	CASSGGTPSPTHIYEQYF	TGCGCCAGCAGCGGCGGGACTCCATCACCAACTCACATCTACGAGCAGTACTTC
TRBV5-6	TRBJ1-2	.	.	CASTPPNRNYGYTF	TGTGCCAGCACCCCTCCGAACAGGAACTATGGCTACACCTTC
TRBV20-1	TRBJ2-1	.	.	CSASMNEQFF	TGCAGTGCTAGCATGAATGAGCAGTTCTTC
TRBV6-1	TRBJ2-5	.	.	CASGSWALGDGAYQETQYF	TGTGCCAGCGGGTCGTGGGCTCTGGGGGACGGGGCGTACCAAGAGACCCAGTACTTC
TRBV12-2	TRBJ1-1	.	.	CASRCRGTEAFF	TGTGCAAGTCGATGCCGGGGCACTGAAGCTTTCTTT
TRBV10-3	TRBJ2-3	.	TRBD2	CAISESGLATDTQYF	TGTGCCATCAGTGAGTCGGGACTAGCTACAGATACGCAGTATTTT
TRBV5-6	TRBJ1-2	.	.	CASSLDGANYGYTF	TGTGCCAGCAGCCTTGACGGAGCTAACTATGGCTACACCTTC
TRBV19	TRBJ1-1	.	.	CASNKGRKVVNTEAFF	TGTGCCAGTAACAAAGGACGGAAAGTAGTGAACACTGAAGCTTTCTTT
TRBV20-1	TRBJ1-4	once	.	CSARDLGGEKLFF	TGCAGTGCTAGAGATCTCGGGGGAGAAAAACTGTTTTTT
TRBV20-1	TRBJ2-5	.	.	CSARPGGETQYF	TGCAGTGCTAGACCCGGGGGAGAGACCCAGTACTTC
TRBV7-2	TRBJ2-7	.	TRBD2	CASSGGASEQYF	TGTGCCAGTAGCGGGGGGGCCTCCGAGCAGTACTTC
TRBV5-6	TRBJ2-3	once	.	CASSLALPGDTQYF	TGTGCCAGCAGCTTAGCCCTCCCGGGGGATACGCAGTATTTT
TRBV18	TRBJ2-3	.	.	CASSPYSSTDTQYF	TGTGCCAGTTCACCATACTCTAGCACAGATACGCAGTATTTT
TRBV15	TRBJ2-7	few	.	CATSRAGRAYEQYF	TGTGCCACCAGCAGAGCGGGCAGGGCCTACGAGCAGTACTTC
TRBV29-1	TRBJ2-7	.	.	CSVQGGSYEQYF	TGCAGCGTCCAGGGGGGATCCTACGAGCAGTACTTC
TRBV29-1	TRBJ1-2	.	.	CSVVNRGPANYGYTF	TGCAGCGTTGTAAATCGGGGACCTGCTAACTATGGCTACACCTTC
TRBV2	TRBJ1-1	.	TRBD1	CASSVPGGGTEAFF	TGTGCCAGCAGTGTTCCAGGGGGAGGAACTGAAGCTTTCTTT
TRBV11-2	TRBJ2-2	.	.	CASIRAGNTGELFF	TGTGCCAGCATAAGGGCAGGGAACACCGGGGAGCTGTTTTTT
TRBV20-1	TRBJ2-7	.	TRBD1	CSAREAGTGYGYEQYF	TGCAGTGCTAGAGAAGCCGGGACAGGGTATGGCTACGAGCAGTACTTC
TRBV7-9	TRBJ1-2	.	.	CASSFPDGLEDIHTF	TGTGCCAGCAGCTTCCCGGACGGCCTTGAAGATATTCACACCTTC
TRBV6-5	TRBJ2-5	.	.	CASSSGAEGTAYETQYF	TGTGCCAGCAGTTCGGGCGCGGAAGGGACCGCATATGAGACCCAGTACTTC
TRBV12-3/TRBV12-4	TRBJ1-2	.	.	CASSLPGEVDGYTF	TGTGCCAGCAGTTTACCAGGGGAAGTCGATGGCTACACCTTC
TRBV6-2/TRBV6-3	TRBJ1-1	.	.	CASSYRAGTEAFF	TGTGCCAGCAGTTATAGGGCCGGAACTGAAGCTTTCTTT
TRBV5-5	TRBJ2-5	once	.	CASSLSPRVGQETQYF	TGTGCCAGCAGCTTATCGCCCCGGGTTGGGCAAGAGACCCAGTACTTC
TRBV29-1	TRBJ1-1	.	TRBD1	CSVGRDRGTEAFF	TGCAGCGTTGGTAGGGACAGGGGGACTGAAGCTTTCTTT
TRBV4-1	TRBJ2-2	.	.	CASSQSGPGPGELFF	TGCGCCAGCAGCCAATCTGGTCCAGGGCCCGGGGAGCTGTTTTTT
TRBV5-8	TRBJ2-2	once	.	CASSKGRTGELFF	TGTGCCAGCAGCAAGGGGCGAACCGGGGAGCTGTTTTTT
TRBV2	TRBJ1-5	.	TRBD1	CASSVDRGLSSNQPQHF	TGTGCCAGCAGCGTGGACAGGGGGCTATCGAGCAATCAGCCCCAGCATTTT
TRBV4-1	TRBJ2-7	.	.	CASSRVSGDSYEQYF	TGCGCCAGCAGCCGAGTTAGCGGCGATTCCTACGAGCAGTACTTC
TRBV6-5	TRBJ1-5	.	TRBD1	CASSYDRDSNQPQHF	TGTGCCAGCAGTTACGACAGGGATAGCAATCAGCCCCAGCATTTT
TRBV20-1	TRBJ1-1	.	TRBD1	CSARGTGWTEAFF	TGCAGTGCTCGCGGGACAGGGTGGACTGAAGCTTTCTTT
TRBV6-1	TRBJ2-1	.	.	CASRVRSGAGRNEQFF	TGTGCCAGCAGGGTGAGGTCAGGGGCTGGTAGGAATGAGCAGTTCTTC
TRBV6-2/TRBV6-3	TRBJ1-1	.	.	CASSYTKGTEAFF	TGTGCCAGCAGTTACACTAAGGGGACTGAAGCTTTCTTT
TRBV29-1	TRBJ2-1	.	.	CSVDDSQQFF	TGCAGCGTAGATGACAGTCAGCAGTTCTTC
TRBV2	TRBJ2-3	.	.	CASSEWDALSGADTQYF	TGTGCCAGCAGTGAATGGGACGCCCTAAGCGGTGCAGATACGCAGTATTTT
TRBV7-9	TRBJ2-1	once	.	CASSPGQPNEQFF	TGTGCCAGCAGCCCCGGACAGCCCAATGAGCAGTTCTTC
TRBV5-4	TRBJ2-2	.	TRBD2	CASSLRGVNTGELFF	TGTGCCAGCAGCTTGCGGGGGGTGAACACCGGGGAGCTGTTTTTT
TRBV5-1	TRBJ2-2	.	.	CAVEAENTGELFF	TGCGCCGTCGAGGCAGAGAACACCGGGGAGCTGTTTTTT
TRBV7-9	TRBJ2-7	.	TRBD1	CASSPRQGPTYYEQYF	TGTGCCAGCAGCCCCAGACAGGGCCCTACCTACTACGAGCAGTACTTC
TRBV29-1	TRBJ2-1	.	.	CSVEGGDTYNEQFF	TGCAGCGTTGAAGGCGGGGACACCTACAATGAGCAGTTCTTC
TRBV4-1	TRBJ1-1	.	.	CASSQGVEATEAFF	TGCGCCAGCAGCCAAGGCGTAGAGGCCACTGAAGCTTTCTTT